These 15 T cell receptor beta chains originate from one sample sequenced in a study of T cells in Graves' hyperthyroidism and ophthalmopathy. RNA transcripts gave rise to amplified TCR beta CDR3 regions. HTBI primers were employed in a first-round RT-PCR of the TCR CDR3. TCRdb re-derived calls from the multiplex PCR reads in MiXCR, one entry per CDR3 protein. The data contain a few hundred thousand distinct CDR3 sequences, roughly 16% of them singletons. Sequenced sample: blood. The receptors were sampled from a woman aged 40 to 55 with Graves' ophthalmopathy.

This clonotype was detected only a few times. This chain connects TRBV2 to TRBJ2-1, with D perhaps given as TRBD1 or TRBD2 (6 bases each). The CDR3 has 14 amino acids. The V and J ends lost 5 bases and 2 bases respectively, with 10 bases between them. The germline V gene encodes CDR1 SNHLY and CDR2 FYNNEI. CDR3 loop: CASSRGAPYNEQFF. CDR3 in DNA: TGTGCCAGCAGTAGGGGGGCTCCCTACAATGAGCAGTTCTTC.

This clonotype was counted at least ten times. The V call is TRBV10-3, the J call TRBJ2-1; 9 bases align to TRBD2. V lost 7 bases and J lost 10; bases outside the gene matches: 8. Germline V gene lookup returns CDR1 ENHRY and CDR2 SYGVKD. The CDR3 sequence is 13 residues long. CDR3 nucleotide sequence: TGTGCCATCAATACGGGACTAGCTGAGGAGCAGTTCTTC. Protein: CAINTGLAEEQFF.

CDR3 nucleotides: TGTGCCGGCGCGGCAGGGCGAGCCTTAGGCAAAAACATTCAGTACTTC. This encodes CAGAAGRALGKNIQYF. V usage is TRBV27 and J usage is TRBJ2-4, with D perhaps TRBD1 (5 bases). V was clipped by 11 bases and J by 3 bases, with 23 bases between them. Germline assignment: CDR1 MNHEY and CDR2 SMNVEV (reference sequence). The CDR3 runs 16 residues.

The CDR3 DNA is TGTGCCAGCAGCCTGGGTAGCGGGAGCGACAATGAGCAGTTCTTC. It codes for CASSLGSGSDNEQFF. The chain uses TRBV6-2 or TRBV6-3 and TRBJ2-1, with TRBD2 matching 9 bases. The germline V gene has CDR1 MNHEY and CDR2 SVGEGT. The V and J ends lost 6 bases and 5 bases, in that order; junction bases with no gene match: 8. The CDR3 has 15 residues.

The chain links TRBV6-2 or TRBV6-3 to TRBJ1-3, with TRBD1 matching over 7 bases. Germline assignment: CDR1 MNHEY and CDR2 SVGEGT. CDR3 length equals 14 residues. V trimming: 6 bases; J trimming: 4 bases; junction bases outside the gene matches: 6. CDR3 sequence: CASRMTGPGNTIYF. The CDR3 DNA reads as TGTGCCAGCAGGATGACAGGGCCCGGAAACACCATATATTTT.

This clonotype has at least ten counts. This chain joins TRBV20-1 and TRBJ2-1; D ambiguous. Looked up from germline, CDR1 is DFQATT and CDR2 is SNEGSKA (reference sequence). Deletions cut 0 bases from V and 0 bases from J, with 12 bases between. The CDR3 is made up of 16 amino acids. The CDR3 DNA reads as TGCAGTGCTAGAGATCTTGGGAAGAGCTCCTACAATGAGCAGTTCTTC. Protein: CSARDLGKSSYNEQFF.

The sample holds a few counts of this clonotype. V gene TRBV19 combines with J gene TRBJ1-5; 10 nucleotides align to TRBD1. V shed 4 bases, J shed 3 bases, and the junction held 15 bases outside the gene matches. This CDR3 region has 19 residues. The germline gives CDR1 LNHDA, CDR2 SQIVND (reference sequence). The CDR3: CASSNRDRGMFRTNQPQHF. The CDR3 DNA reads as TGTGCCAGTAGTAACCGGGACAGGGGAATGTTTAGGACCAATCAGCCCCAGCATTTT.

This clonotype was recorded at least ten times. Here the CDR3 reads CAFSGTGFYEQYF. CDR3 DNA sequence: TGTGCCTTCTCCGGGACAGGTTTCTACGAGCAGTACTTC. The rearrangement links TRBV30 to TRBJ2-7; 8 nucleotides line up with TRBD1. Germline loops: CDR1 GTSNPN, CDR2 SVGIG (reference sequence). The CDR3 extends over 13 amino acids. V trimming: 7 bases; J trimming: 3 bases; junction bases outside the gene matches: 8.

This clonotype has just a few counts. The J gene is TRBJ1-1, the V gene TRBV19, with 9 bases identical to TRBD1. This CDR3 is built from 13 residues. The junction had 3 bases not matched to a gene; V was cut back by 8 bases and J by 2 bases. The V gene's germline CDR1 is LNHDA and CDR2 SQIVND (reference sequence). Here the CDR3 DNA reads TGTGCCAGTGGGACAGGGTTAAACACTGAAGCTTTCTTT. Translation: CASGTGLNTEAFF.

This clonotype was detected ten times or more. The chain has TRBV18 and TRBJ1-1, with D uncertain. Germline V gives CDR1 KGHSH, CDR2 LQKENI. The CDR3 is 13 amino acids. The V and J ends lost 5 bases and 0 bases respectively, with 7 bases between them. This CDR3 is CASSAGLNTEAFF. CDR3 sequence (DNA): TGTGCCAGCTCAGCCGGCCTGAACACTGAAGCTTTCTTT.

As regards this clonotype: Possible read error: a much larger clone is one base away. The rearrangement uses TRBV30 and TRBJ2-1; 10 bases fit TRBD2. The CDR3 is 15 residues long. Per germline, CDR1 GTSNPN and CDR2 SVGIG (reference sequence). The CDR3 sequence: CAWRWSGGGFNGQFF. The CDR3 nucleotides are TGTGCCTGGAGGTGGAGCGGGGGGGGGTTTAATGGGCAGTTCTTC. The variable domain in full, with the rest retrieved from reference TRBV30 and TRBJ2-1, is SQTIHQWPATLVQPVGSPLSLECTVEGTSNPNLYWYRQAAGRGLQLLFYSVGIGQISSEVPQNLSASRPQDRQFILSSKKLLLSDSGFYLCAWRWSGGGFNGQFFGPGTRLTVL.

This clonotype was detected ten times or more. The V gene is TRBV12-3 or TRBV12-4, the J gene TRBJ1-6; D ambiguous. V was clipped by 4 bases and J by 9 bases, with 7 bases between them. This CDR3 spans 12 amino acids. The CDR3: CASSYGSSPLHF. CDR3 in DNA: TGTGCCAGCAGTTATGGTAGTTCACCCCTCCACTTT.

This clonotype was counted ten times or more. The chain links TRBV7-9 to TRBJ2-5; TRBD1 is a possible D gene (6 bases). The V and J ends lost 4 bases and 3 bases respectively, with 6 bases between them. Germline CDR1 and CDR2: SEHNR and FQNEAQ (reference sequence). This CDR3 is built from 12 residues. The CDR3 nucleotides read TGTGCCAGCAGCTGGACAGAAGAGACCCAGTACTTC. This codes for CASSWTEETQYF. Together with reference TRBV7-9 and TRBJ2-5, the CDR3 gives the full variable domain: DTGVSQNPRHKITKRGQNVTFRCDPISEHNRLYWYRQTLGQGPEFLTYFQNEAQLEKSRLLSDRFSAERPKGSFSTLEIQRTEQGDSAMYLCASSWTEETQYFGPGTRLLVL.

This clonotype was observed at least ten times. The chain combines TRBV28 with TRBJ2-7; D unclear. Germline CDR1 is MDHEN and CDR2 is SYDVKM. Trimming removed 7 bases at V and 8 bases at J, with 12 bases between. The CDR3 contains 11 residues. CDR3 residues: CASNSALQQYF. CDR3 DNA: TGTGCCAGCAATTCGGCACTTCAGCAGTACTTC.

This chain uses TRBV6-1 with TRBJ1-2; D remains unclear. This CDR3 contains 13 residues. V dropped 5 bases and J dropped 9 bases, with 16 bases sitting between them. The germline V gene encodes CDR1 MNHNS and CDR2 SASEGT. The CDR3 reads CASSPGRPLSYTF. CDR3 nucleotides: TGTGCCAGCAGTCCCGGTAGACCCTTGAGCTACACCTTC.